A selection of T cell receptor beta chains follows, all from one sample in a study of blood T cell repertoires in COVID-19. Libraries were prepared by immunoSEQ multiplex PCR; TCRdb keeps only in-frame clonotypes and omits some of them. The table lists approximately 210,000 clones, around 81% of them singletons, with about 4.3% in the top ten. Specimen: PBMCs or T cells enriched from blood (not recorded which). These receptors all stem from a young man with acute COVID-19. The CDR3 runs from the conserved cysteine through the conserved F or W.

>TRBJ1-1|TRBV5-1
CASSLRGTTEAFF
>TRBJ1-1|TRBV6-5
CACFRGLNTEAFF
>TRBJ2-2|TRBV3-1/TRBV3-2
CASSHRRTGGLNTGELFF
>TRBJ2-1|TRBV6-5
CASRTGGPWDEQFF
>TRBJ1-2|TRBV3-1/TRBV3-2
CASSPKNVGRAYGYTF
>TRBJ1-1|TRBV7-6
CASSAHEGGLNTEAFF
>TRBJ1-1|TRBV20-1
CSASVSSSTEAFF
>TRBJ1-4|TRBV19
CASRVNEKLFF
>TRBJ2-2|TRBV19
CASSGTGGSGELFF
>TRBJ1-1|TRBV2
CASSEKGQSRATEAFF
>TRBJ1-5|TRBV3-1/TRBV3-2
CASSNTGSNQPQHF
>TRBJ1-2|TRBV7-9
CASSTRGDNYGYTF
>TRBJ1-2|TRBV6-5
CASTPTGGYSYGYTF
>TRBJ1-6|TRBV12-3/TRBV12-4
CASSLSRDSPLHF
>TRBJ1-5|TRBV9
CASSTSGVSNQPQHF
>TRBJ2-1|TRBV19
CASRRGGGAFNEQFF
>TRBJ2-2|TRBV21-1
CASSKGGAGGPDTGELFF
>TRBJ1-2|TRBV2
CASSEAILTGGAGGYTF
>TRBJ2-3|TRBV5-1
CASSGGLYSTDTQYF
>TRBJ1-1|TRBV28
CASRWPGGAVAFF
>TRBJ2-1|TRBV11-2
CASSLISGGGHEQFF
>TRBJ1-1|TRBV3-1/TRBV3-2
CASSWTGLNTEAFF
>TRBJ2-3|TRBV9
CASSVSTSGGARYF
>TRBJ1-5|TRBV19
CASSWRDNYSNQPQHF
>TRBJ2-7|TRBV28
CASGGGVREQYF
>TRBJ1-6|TRBV27
CASSFRGNSPLHF
>TRBJ1-2|TRBV6-5
CASRRRDGANYGYTF
>TRBJ1-1|TRBV7-2
CASSFTGGAEAFF
>TRBJ2-7|TRBV27
CASSSTGISHEQYF
>TRBJ2-1|TRBV3-1/TRBV3-2
CASSFSGLGSSYNEQFF
>TRBJ2-5|TRBV30
CAWSVLGGSQETQYF
>TRBJ1-1|TRBV10-1
CASSITVGTGKLLNTEAFF
>TRBJ2-5|TRBV6-2/TRBV6-3
CASSYEGLLAGGLETQYF
>TRBJ2-2|TRBV7-3
CASSLNRAGGELFF
>TRBJ2-1|TRBV3-1/TRBV3-2
CASSLPRLAGGPGYNEQFF
>TRBJ1-1|TRBV3-1/TRBV3-2
CASSLRAGNTEAFF
>TRBJ2-2|TRBV12-5
CASALRAGRGFTGELFF